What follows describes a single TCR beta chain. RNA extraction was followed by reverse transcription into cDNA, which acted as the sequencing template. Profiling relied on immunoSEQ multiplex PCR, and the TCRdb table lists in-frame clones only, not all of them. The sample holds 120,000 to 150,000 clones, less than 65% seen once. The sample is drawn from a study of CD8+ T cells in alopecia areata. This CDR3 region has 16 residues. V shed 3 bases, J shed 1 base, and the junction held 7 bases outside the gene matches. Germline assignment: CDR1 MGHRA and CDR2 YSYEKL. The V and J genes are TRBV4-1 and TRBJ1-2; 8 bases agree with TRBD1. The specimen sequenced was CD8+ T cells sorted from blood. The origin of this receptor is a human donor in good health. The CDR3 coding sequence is TGCGCCAGCAGCCAGCTGACGGGACAGGATAACTATGGCTACACCTTC. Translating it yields CASSQLTGQDNYGYTF.